The sequence of this TCR beta chain was determined in a study of blood T cell repertoires in COVID-19. The wider study: Acute and convalescent COVID-19 specimens originated in the United States, Italy and Spain.

Germline lookup yields CDR1 MNHEY and CDR2 SMNVEV (reference sequence). Trimming shortened V by 10 bases and J by 4 bases, and 16 bases separated the two germline ends. The CDR3 is 13 residues long. Generated by immunoSEQ multiplex PCR, the TCRdb table keeps only in-frame clones and is missing some. The sample lists about 200,000 clones, 94% occurring once. Followed longitudinally, the Seattle patients had been enrolled during active infection. The clonotype was recovered from a man aged 25 to 45 with COVID-19, enrolled during active disease. This chain connects TRBV27 to TRBJ1-2; maybe TRBD1 (5 bases). Sequencing was carried out using peripheral blood. CDR3 loop: CATGLRAGYGYTF. Written as DNA, the CDR3 is TGTGCCACTGGGCTCAGGGCAGGCTATGGCTACACCTTC.